A single sample is the source of the 21 T cell receptor beta chains below, sequenced in a study of T cell responses to AZD1222 COVID-19 vaccine. Assay: immunoSEQ multiplex PCR; the TCRdb copy retains only in-frame clones and omits some. The sample contains 150,000 or so clones, roughly 91% of which appear only once. The starting material was peripheral blood, obtained on day 0 of AZD1222 vaccination. These receptors all stem from an adult in good health.

As concerns this clone: Different DNA sequences within this sample yield the same CDR3. V and J are TRBV10-3 and TRBJ1-1; D gene unclear. The CDR3 is 14 amino acids. The V gene lost 2 bases and the J gene lost 4 bases, with 11 bases spanning the gap. Germline CDR1 and CDR2: ENHRY and SYGVKD. The CDR3 loop is CAISEGRASTEAFF. The DNA of the CDR3 is TGTGCCATCAGTGAGGGCAGAGCGAGCACTGAAGCTTTCTTT.

The CDR3 spells CASSRDLARKTGELFF. Written as DNA, the CDR3 is TGTGCCAGCAGCCGCGACTTGGCTAGAAAGACCGGGGAGCTGTTTTTT. The V call is TRBV14, the J call TRBJ2-2, with unresolved D. The CDR3 is made up of 16 amino acids. Between the trimmed V and J ends, which lost 4 bases and 5 bases, there was a span of 17 bases. Germline V gene data show CDR1 as SGHDN and CDR2 as FVKESK.

The chain carries TRBV18 and TRBJ1-4; D unclear. Trimming took 3 bases from V and 0 from J, leaving 5 bases between them. CDR3 length: 14 residues. CDR1 is KGHSH and CDR2 is LQKENI in the germline V gene. CDR3 loop: CASSPTATNEKLFF. CDR3 sequence (DNA): TGTGCCAGCTCACCGACGGCAACTAATGAAAAACTGTTTTTT.

The V and J genes are TRBV5-1 and TRBJ1-6, with D maybe TRBD1 (5 bases). This CDR3 is built from 14 residues. Trimming removed 2 bases at V and 8 bases at J, with 11 bases between. The germline CDR1 and CDR2 sequences are SGHRS and YFSETQ. Here the CDR3 reads CASSFGRVDSPLHF. CDR3 bases: TGCGCCAGCAGCTTCGGCAGGGTAGATTCACCCCTCCACTTT.

This rearrangement joins TRBV7-3 to TRBJ2-7; 8 nucleotides match TRBD2. The CDR3 extends over 15 amino acids. Germline trimming cut 5 bases from V and 2 bases from J; bases unmatched to any gene: 8. CDR1 and CDR2 (germline): SGHTA, FQGTGA. CDR3 DNA sequence: TGTGCCAGCAGCGAGGCTAGCGGGCCCCCCTACGAGCAGTACTTC. Residues: CASSEASGPPYEQYF.

The chain recombines TRBV29-1 with TRBJ2-3; TRBD2 is a possible D gene (6 bases). Trimming pared 3 bases from V and 6 bases from J, leaving 13 bases between. Germline CDR1 reads SQVTM; CDR2 reads ANQGSEA. The CDR3 sequence is 13 residues long. This CDR3 reads CSVDAGPNDTQYF. The CDR3 nucleotides read TGCAGCGTTGACGCGGGGCCCAACGATACGCAGTATTTT.

The chain employs TRBV5-1 and TRBJ1-2; a possible D gene is TRBD1 (6 bases). The germline V gene encodes CDR1 SGHRS and CDR2 YFSETQ. V gave up 0 bases and J gave up 12 bases, with 15 bases separating them. The CDR3 spans 13 residues. DNA for the CDR3: TGCGCCAGCAGCTTGGAGTCGTCCGGGGGGCACACCTTC. Translated: CASSLESSGGHTF.

The chain has TRBV5-6 and TRBJ2-7; 8 positions agree with TRBD1. CDR1 and CDR2 (germline): SGHDT, YYEEEE. Unmatched junction bases numbered 4, after V lost 3 bases and J lost 2 bases. There are 14 residues in the CDR3. In DNA, the CDR3 is TGTGCCAGCAGCTCCCGGGACAGGACCTACGAGCAGTACTTC. Amino acid sequence: CASSSRDRTYEQYF.

This rearrangement joins TRBV11-2 to TRBJ2-5; D uncertain. The V gene's germline CDR1 is SGHAT and CDR2 FQNNGV. The CDR3 consists of 14 residues. V was shortened by 4 bases and J by 5 bases, with 14 bases between the two germline ends. In DNA form, the CDR3 reads TGTGCCAGCAGCTCCTCCGGTCTGGCGGAGACCCAGTACTTC. This codes for CASSSSGLAETQYF.

The rearrangement links TRBV25-1 to TRBJ1-6; 9 bases match TRBD1. CDR1 MGHDK and CDR2 SYGVNS come from the germline V gene. V gave up 6 bases and J gave up 10 bases; unmatched junction bases: 7. The CDR3 consists of 14 residues. The CDR3 is CASRQTGGDSPLHF. CDR3 sequence (DNA): TGTGCCAGCAGACAGACAGGGGGAGACTCACCCCTCCACTTT.

This clone came up once. The V call is TRBV5-1, the J call TRBJ2-1, with a tentative D call TRBD2 (6 bases). This CDR3 contains 15 residues. Germline-derived CDR1 and CDR2 are SGHRS and YFSETQ. V gave up 4 bases and J gave up 6 bases, with 17 bases separating them. CDR3 amino acids: CASSPGVADFNEQFF. The CDR3 nucleotides read TGCGCCAGCAGCCCCGGGGTAGCGGATTTCAATGAGCAGTTCTTC.

The chain recombines TRBV5-6 with TRBJ1-5, with unresolved D. Germline V gene lookup returns CDR1 SGHDT and CDR2 YYEEEE. V was cut by 1 base and J by 3 bases, with 2 bases left in between. CDR3 size: 12 residues. For the CDR3, the DNA is TGTGCCAGCAGCTTGCCCAATCAGCCCCAGCATTTT. Its protein product is CASSLPNQPQHF. Full variable domain (outside the CDR3, taken from reference TRBV5-6 and TRBJ1-5): DAGVTQSPTHLIKTRGQQVTLRCSPKSGHDTVSWYQQALGQGPQFIFQYYEEEERQRGNFPDRFSGHQFPNYSSELNVNALLLGDSALYLCASSLPNQPQHFGDGTRLSIL.

The CDR3 protein is CASGLVVGGVSNQPQHF. In DNA, the CDR3 is TGTGCTAGTGGTTTGGTAGTCGGTGGGGTTAGCAATCAGCCCCAGCATTTT. This chain joins TRBV12-5 and TRBJ1-5; D ambiguous. Deletions cut 0 bases from V and 0 bases from J, with 12 bases between. The CDR3 spans 17 residues. Germline values: CDR1 LGHNT, CDR2 FRNRAP.

A remark on this clone: This sample also contains other DNA sequences that code for the same CDR3. This chain connects TRBV18 to TRBJ1-5; D uncertain. Looked up from germline, CDR1 is KGHSH and CDR2 is LQKENI. Trimming removed 1 base from V and 2 bases from J, with 6 bases in between. CDR3 length: 14 residues. This CDR3 is CASSPLGGNQPQHF. CDR3 DNA: TGTGCCAGCTCACCACTCGGGGGCAATCAGCCCCAGCATTTT.

The chain has TRBV2 and TRBJ2-7; the D is unclear. Germline loops: CDR1 SNHLY, CDR2 FYNNEI. This CDR3 has 14 residues. Trimming took off 1 base at V and 2 bases at J, with 9 bases between the two ends. The CDR3 here is CASSEEAEAYEQYF. The CDR3 DNA reads as TGTGCCAGCAGTGAAGAGGCGGAAGCCTACGAGCAGTACTTC.

The rearrangement joins TRBV6-2 or TRBV6-3 to TRBJ1-5, with 7 bases identical to TRBD1. The V and J ends lost 5 bases and 8 bases, in that order; junction bases with no gene match: 18. There are 17 residues in the CDR3. Germline V gene data show CDR1 as MNHEY and CDR2 as SVGEGT. The CDR3 bases are TGTGCCAGCAGTACTATTGGGACAGACGGGCCTAATGAGCCCCAGCATTTT. It codes for CASSTIGTDGPNEPQHF.

This chain joins TRBV11-2 and TRBJ2-2; D possibly corresponds to TRBD1 (6 bases). CDR3 length equals 16 residues. V was pared by 4 bases and J by 4 bases, with 16 bases between. Germline values: CDR1 SGHAT, CDR2 FQNNGV. The CDR3: CASSSQDSDITGELFF. As DNA, the CDR3 is TGTGCCAGCAGCTCCCAGGACAGCGATATCACCGGGGAGCTGTTTTTT.

The V call is TRBV29-1, the J call TRBJ1-2, with a weak D call TRBD1 (6 bases). The germline V gene encodes CDR1 SQVTM and CDR2 ANQGSEA. V was trimmed by 3 bases and J by 0 bases, leaving 8 bases between them. The CDR3 is 13 residues long. CDR3 coding DNA: TGCAGCGTTGAGGGGGCAGCTAACTATGGCTACACCTTC. Protein product: CSVEGAANYGYTF. Full variable domain (remainder filled in from reference TRBV29-1 and TRBJ1-2): SAVISQKPSRDICQRGTSLTIQCQVDSQVTMMFWYRQQPGQSLTLIATANQGSEATYESGFVIDKFPISRPNLTFSTLTVSNMSPEDSSIYLCSVEGAANYGYTFGSGTRLTVV.

The sample holds a few counts of this clone. V is TRBV25-1 and J is TRBJ2-2; D remains unclear. The CDR3 is made up of 14 amino acids. Between the trimmed V and J ends, which lost 3 bases and 6 bases, there was a span of 11 bases. CDR1 is MGHDK and CDR2 is SYGVNS in the germline V gene. The CDR3 is CASSEWKVAGELFF. The CDR3, as DNA: TGTGCCAGCAGTGAGTGGAAGGTTGCCGGGGAGCTGTTTTTT.

V and J are TRBV6-7 and TRBJ1-4; no clear D gene. TRBV6-7 is an ORF; its function is uncertain. This CDR3 spans 15 amino acids. Trimming took off 0 bases at V and 7 bases at J, with 12 bases between the two ends. CDR3 residues: CASSYSEGRSEKLFF. The CDR3 DNA is TGTGCCAGCAGTTACTCCGAAGGTAGGAGTGAAAAACTGTTTTTT.

V usage is TRBV6-2 or TRBV6-3 and J usage is TRBJ1-2; 7 bases align to TRBD1. Germline V CDR1 and CDR2: MNHEY, SVGEGT. This CDR3 comprises 13 residues. J lost 4 bases, V lost 5 bases, and 4 bases had no gene match. CDR3 region: CASSRTGGYGYTF. CDR3 bases: TGTGCCAGCAGTCGGACAGGCGGCTATGGCTACACCTTC.